A selection of T cell receptor beta chains follows, all from one sample in a study of CXCR3-negative and CXCR3-positive naive CD8 T cells. TCRdb re-called the 5' RACE reads and shows each CDR3 protein once, DNA omitted. The sample data list approximately 26,000 distinct CDR3 sequences. The material sequenced was naive CXCR3- CD8+ T cells from blood. The source is a human donor in good health. Some clones in this sample may be carry-over from other donors' samples. CDR3s include the opening cysteine and the closing phenylalanine or tryptophan. Part of the rows lack a size; the others show once, few, many or a class for expanded clones.

J gene,V gene,clone size,CDR3 protein
TRBJ2-7,TRBV15,.,CATSPSGGPYEQYF
TRBJ2-7,TRBV20-1,.,CSASRDRSYEQYF
TRBJ2-1,TRBV24-1,.,CATSDLTSGRGNEQFF
TRBJ1-2,TRBV29-1,.,CSVEAGQGATWGYTF
TRBJ2-7,TRBV14,.,CASRQAGDNLYEQYF
TRBJ2-1,TRBV7-9,.,CASTPFAGEQFF
TRBJ2-1,TRBV15,.,CATSGRQGYFYNEQFF
TRBJ2-1,TRBV9,.,CASSLEGGTYEQFF
TRBJ2-1,TRBV28,.,CASSPRLGGNEQFF
TRBJ2-7,TRBV11-1,medium-sized,CASSPQGRHPYEQYF
TRBJ2-7,TRBV25-1,.,CASSASDGYEQYF
TRBJ2-7,TRBV4-2,.,CASSLEAAGGIYEQYF
TRBJ1-1,TRBV20-1,.,CSASGDRETEAFF
TRBJ2-7,TRBV28,.,CASSSPGTGVDEQYF
TRBJ2-7,TRBV20-1,.,CSASSGTNSYEQYF
TRBJ1-2,TRBV6-1,.,CASSENRGQPASGYTF
TRBJ2-7,TRBV7-9,.,CASSLAPSSYEQYF
TRBJ1-4,TRBV4-3,.,CASSQDRARSNEKLFF
TRBJ2-3,TRBV4-3,.,CASSQQLAGGPDTQYF
TRBJ1-1,TRBV7-8,.,CASSLWGQHTEAFF
TRBJ2-7,TRBV4-1,.,CASSQDQGPYEQYF
TRBJ1-1,TRBV29-1,medium-sized,CSPQAMNTEAFF
TRBJ2-7,TRBV28,.,CASSLTSGVSYEQYF
TRBJ2-5,TRBV29-1,.,CSVIPYLAEETQYF
TRBJ2-4,TRBV5-5,.,CASSSRSPRTAKNIQYF
TRBJ1-2,TRBV12-3/TRBV12-4,.,CASSFPRADGYTF
TRBJ1-1,TRBV3-1,.,CASSQVAGEAFF
TRBJ2-1,TRBV7-2,.,CASSLVEGPPYNEQFF
TRBJ2-6,TRBV25-1,.,CASLAGSGANVLTF
TRBJ1-5,TRBV6-1,.,CASSVRTGGSNQPQHF
TRBJ2-1,TRBV3-1,.,CASSQGTYPYNEQFF
TRBJ2-2,TRBV7-8,.,CASSGPQSTGELFF
TRBJ2-7,TRBV12-3/TRBV12-4,.,CASSLYGSGIYEQYF
TRBJ1-1,TRBV29-1,.,CSVPPVSMNTEAFF
TRBJ2-7,TRBV6-2/TRBV6-3,.,CASSYSQRGGPYEQYF
TRBJ2-7,TRBV6-6,.,CASSYSGTPYYEQYF
TRBJ2-1,TRBV6-1,.,CASVGTSSYNEQFF
TRBJ1-5,TRBV12-3/TRBV12-4,.,CASSSTGVSQPQHF
TRBJ2-3,TRBV5-6,.,CASSLDRADTQYF
TRBJ2-7,TRBV13,.,CASSDLEGEGDYEQYF
TRBJ2-1,TRBV25-1,.,CASSLAGGLSYNEQFF
TRBJ2-5,TRBV5-1,.,CASSTTGLPQYF
TRBJ2-2,TRBV6-5,.,CASSLTSGDTPNTGELFF
TRBJ1-2,TRBV25-1,.,CASSEWADLPSGYTF
TRBJ2-7,TRBV29-1,.,CSVDGTGGVYEQYF
TRBJ1-2,TRBV10-1,.,CASSADRVSGYTF
TRBJ2-1,TRBV29-1,.,CSVEDFRVGEQFF
TRBJ2-3,TRBV7-9,.,CASSRQSSTDTQYF
TRBJ2-7,TRBV29-1,.,CSVEQDSYEQYF
TRBJ2-3,TRBV7-9,.,CASSSPAGLAEYF
TRBJ1-2,TRBV6-4,.,CASSDSDRVGYGYTF
TRBJ1-1,TRBV19,.,CASSMNLGGGTEAFF
TRBJ1-1,TRBV7-9,.,CASSSVTVNTEAFF
TRBJ2-2,TRBV7-7,.,CASSRGIATGELFF
TRBJ2-3,TRBV25-1,.,CASSPSTDTQYF
TRBJ2-5,TRBV21-1,.,CASSTLGRLSAKTRPLRGETQYF
TRBJ2-3,TRBV4-3,.,CASSQLRERGTDTQYF
TRBJ2-7,TRBV7-6,.,CASSPTSRGQDEQYF
TRBJ2-7,TRBV20-1,.,CSASMAPSLYEQYF
TRBJ2-7,TRBV6-5,medium-sized,CASSQGLTSYEQYF